This T cell receptor (beta chain) was observed in a study of T cells in Graves' hyperthyroidism and ophthalmopathy. At the level of the study: Pretreatment peripheral blood was obtained at initial diagnosis. General observations from the study: From stable hyperthyroidism, ophthalmopathy was set apart by a 13 V-J model. Also found in blood were most expanded thyroid clonotypes above 0.001.

PBMCs came from less than 11 ml fresh peripheral blood. With regard to this clonotype: Its antigen is still unknown.

Germline V gene sequence: CDR1 SGHRS, CDR2 YFSETQ. This CDR3 is built from 20 residues. After removal of 0 bases from V and 1 base from J, the junction contained 9 bases not matched to a gene. Amplification of TCR beta CDR3 regions was performed using RNA transcripts as template. Initially, a first-round RT-PCR of the TCR CDR3 employed the HTBI primer set. TCRdb re-analysed the multiplex PCR reads in MiXCR, keeping a single row per CDR3 protein. The repertoire consists of more than 500,000 distinct CDR3 sequences, with roughly 16% occurring once and the leading ten covering around 28%. The specimen sequenced was blood. The gene calls are TRBV5-1 and TRBJ2-2; 13 positions agree with TRBD2. The source of this sequence is a woman younger than 45 with Graves' ophthalmopathy. CDR3 sequence reads: CASSLVFGTSGTMNTGELFF. CDR3 sequence (DNA): TGCGCCAGCAGCTTGGTATTTGGGACTAGCGGGACTATGAACACCGGGGAGCTGTTTTTT.